The entry below gives a single T cell receptor (beta chain) sequence along with its context. It has no known antigen specificity. The cohort comprised under 700 healthy bone marrow donors. Cohort members were all nominally healthy when sampled, although unrecorded immune exposures were likely present. The donor tested CMV seronegative and was one of the 352 seronegative cohort members. A peripheral blood sample was provided by each donor, and peripheral blood mononuclear cells were used for TCR beta sequencing. The Qiagen DNeasy Blood Extraction Kit was used to extract genomic DNA from the blood cell samples. V is cut by 4 bases and J by 2 bases, and the space between the germline ends is 12 bases. CDR1 and CDR2 are read off the germline V gene as MDHEN and SYDVKM. The CDR3 covers 14 residues, taking in both the cysteine and the phenylalanine. The retained sequence is limited to the CDR3, 42 bases, with the frame set at the first base.

The data derive from a study of cytomegalovirus exposure and HLA in healthy donors (dated by TCRdb to between 2016 and 2019). Regarding the complete study: An earlier analysis of 587 of the donors reported 276 Gb of sequence data and 95 million to 140 million unique TCR beta sequences obtained from around 190 million T cells. Roughly 300 gigabases of sequencing data and approximately 80 million unique TCR sequences were included in an early release covering 550 to 650 HLA-typed donors. The genetic ancestry cluster associated with self-reported Caucasian donors included roughly 84% of the roughly 390 genotyped donors. The study aimed to test whether cataloging public T cell receptors could reveal signatures of past pathogen exposure. The study used immunosequencing to profile the T cell repertoires of 666 subjects and linked those repertoires to cytomegalovirus serostatus. Besides the first cohort of approximately 710 subjects, a separate validation cohort made up of 120 different subjects was used. High-throughput TCR immunosequencing, statistical association of individual TCRs with disease status, and machine learning were combined to predict cytomegalovirus infection status. In a later analysis, previously published TCR beta repertoires from some 640 donors were re-analyzed and high-resolution HLA genotyping was added so that TCR occurrence patterns could be studied. Rather than using new phenotypic data, the later analysis identified candidate immune exposures from TCR beta sequences and from how often those sequences occurred across donors. In an earlier analysis of 500 to 650 of the donors, high-throughput TCR beta sequencing was used to judge whether each TCR beta V gene segment behaved as functional or pseudogenic. Donor age, sex, ethnicity and CMV serostatus were collected together with the repertoire data. In a later genetic analysis, genome-wide SNP genotypes for about 65% of the roughly 670 donors were used, and that subset was treated as a discovery cohort. All discovery cohort repertoires had been generated using a single sequencing platform. Both class I and class II loci were covered by HLA typing, at four-digit resolution. The number of typed donors differed by locus: 629-630 for A, B, C, DRB1 and DQB1; approximately 540 for DQA1; roughly 600 for DPA1; and about 450 for DPB1. Roughly 5 DR-DQ haplotypes were treated as single units for association and clustering because of strong linkage in the cohort. On average, 235,054 unique TCR beta nucleotide sequences were sequenced per donor among more than 350 genotyped donors of the cohort, with approximately 18% of those sequences being non-productive. The paper's findings and limits, for the study overall: A later analysis found that most CMV-associated TCR beta chains appeared HLA-restricted, with HLA associations seemingly driven largely by CMV exposure. The classifier was reported to diagnose cytomegalovirus status with high specificity and sensitivity in both the original cohort and the validation cohort. The study gave a list of 150 to 200 TCR beta chains associated with cytomegalovirus. Only TCR beta chains were sequenced in this cohort, and the absence of alpha or paired-chain data limited detectable features. Several of the top co-occurrence clusters appeared to be linked to parvovirus B19, influenza, CMV and Epstein-Barr virus, according to a later analysis. The presence/absence analyses assumed that sequencing depth was roughly uniform across donors, and that assumption may not be true. A cluster of highly shared sequence variants was judged likely to be a technical artifact of the sequencing pipeline. Because HLA typing was unavailable for some donors at each locus, only the typed subset was used in association tests. While some public TCRs were present in many individuals, most TCR sequences turned up only very rarely across donors. A later genetic analysis associated a missense DCLRE1C variant with V-gene and J-gene trimming of TCR beta chains, and an independent cohort replicated the association. When HLA alleles, especially DR and DQ, strongly co-occurred, TCR associations were difficult to assign to individual alleles. Some IMGT-functional V segments, including TRBV6-2 and TRBV6-3, could not be told apart with the 87-base-pair reads, so those segments were excluded. For the cohort, immune exposure information was limited to CMV serostatus. According to a later analysis, TCR association rates differed among HLA loci, with DRB1 alleles showing the most associated TCRs and HLA-C alleles showing the fewest. Specific HLA alleles were associated with roughly 16,000 TCR beta sequences at a false discovery rate of 0.05 in a later analysis. A further reported finding was that TCR beta sequences accurately predicted the HLA-A and HLA-B alleles for most subjects in the first cohort. The earlier analysis of a few hundred of the donors excluded seventeen rarely observed V segments, including chromosome 9 orphons, because counts were too low. A later analysis found that HLA-associated TCR beta chains were more clonally expanded and had lower generation probabilities than equally common non-associated chains. An earlier analysis of around 500 of the donors showed that most TCR beta V segments appeared in productive rearrangements either about 90% or about 30% of the time, which broadly matched IMGT annotations. Compared with the roughly 670-donor mean, donors in an Asian-associated ancestry cluster had fewer N-insertions in productive TCRs, according to a later genetic analysis. Linkage disequilibrium might explain the correlated functional status among segregating V segments, but an unknown experimental factor could not be ruled out. The authors suggested that the approach could potentially be generalized to other disease states and immunological phenotypes. In vitro tests confirmed that a few of the cytomegalovirus-associated TCR beta chains recognize cytomegalovirus antigens.

Library preparation was by the immunoSEQ multiplex PCR assay. The multiplex PCR relied on a mix of 60 forward primers for TCR Vbeta segments and 13 reverse primers for TCR Jbeta segments. Amplification of the CDR3 region of rearranged TCR beta genes was performed with a multiplex PCR assay on genomic DNA. The amplified TCR beta libraries were sequenced on the Illumina HiSeq System as 87-base-pair reads. In the paper's pipeline: Across the 700 or so repertoires, a later analysis counted tens of millions of unique TCR beta chains, some 11 million of which were shared by at least two donors. To remove PCR and sequencing errors, raw reads were error-corrected and collapsed into unique sequences using a nearest-neighbor algorithm that merged closely related sequences. V, D and J gene segments were assigned by aligning CDR3 sequences to IMGT reference sequences. For a sequence to be retained, a match of at least six nucleotides to both a V gene segment and a J gene segment was required. Rearrangements were called productive when the CDR3 lacked stop codons and stayed in frame with V and J; all others were non-productive. CDR3 was defined by IMGT convention, running from the second conserved V-encoded cysteine to the conserved J-encoded phenylalanine. In an earlier analysis of more than 550 of the donors, sequences lacking an unambiguous match to a single V gene segment were excluded. In an earlier analysis of more than 500 of the donors, a V segment was called functional when productive rearrangements were above 56.7%, and segregating when the standard deviation between donors exceeded 5%. A statistical classification framework was developed to diagnose cytomegalovirus status using the catalog of TCR beta chain sequences. In a later analysis, TCR nucleotide sequences were compared against IMGT/GENE-DB human TR gene sequences so that V and J genes could be assigned. The TCRdist pipeline was used in a later analysis to assign CDR3 sequences and most-parsimonious VDJ recombination scenarios. A later analysis defined each TCR beta chain by its CDR3 amino acid sequence plus V-gene family, and excluded reads lacking a unique V-gene family. A later analysis removed 600 or so highly shared, low-generation-probability nucleotide sequences to deal with suspected cross-contamination and a sequencing artifact. A later analysis calculated a clonal expansion index for each public chain from normalized within-repertoire ranks of inferred template counts. Generation probabilities in a later analysis came from a VDJ recombination model fitted to out-of-frame rearrangements, and those results were checked against IGoR. In a later analysis, hypergeometric tests were used to score TCR-TCR, TCR-HLA and TCR-CMV co-occurrence, with a repertoire-size bias correction applied to TCR pairs. In a later analysis, false discovery rates were estimated by permuting HLA or CMV assignments 20 times. In a later analysis, co-occurring TCRs were grouped using DBSCAN, and TCRdist sequence similarity was added for clustering within HLA-allele-positive subsets. Co-occurrence clustering excluded repertoires with fewer than 30,000 or more than 120,000 public chains, plus five with anomalous nucleotide sharing. Entries here come from immuneACCESS through TCRdb and include only in-frame sequences with V and J called. Some clones fail to appear in such tables; in the studies checked, an unresolved V gene covers under half of the shortfall, and the cause of the remainder is unknown. Clone size and V and J calls were adopted from that table, with D and trimming inferred from the DNA. The sample table on file contains 80,000 to 100,000 clones. Jointly, the top ten make up just under 3.5% of the sample.

The origin of this receptor is a young woman in good health and CMV-seronegative. Sequences were obtained from PBMCs. The chain joins TRBV28 to TRBJ2-7; no D gene can be assigned with confidence. Here is the DNA: TGTGCCAGCAGTTGGATCGAGGTGGCCTACGAGCAGTACTTC. Its coded protein is CASSWIEVAYEQYF.